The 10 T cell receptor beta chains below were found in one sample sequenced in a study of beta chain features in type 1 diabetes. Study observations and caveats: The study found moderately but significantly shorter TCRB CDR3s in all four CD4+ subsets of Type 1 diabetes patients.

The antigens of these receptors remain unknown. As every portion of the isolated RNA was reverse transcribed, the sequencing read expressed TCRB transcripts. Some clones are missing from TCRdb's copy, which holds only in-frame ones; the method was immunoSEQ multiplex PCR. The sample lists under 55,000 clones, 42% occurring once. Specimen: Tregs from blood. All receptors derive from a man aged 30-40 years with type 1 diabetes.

The DNA of the CDR3 is TGTGCCAGCAGTCCCTTAGACAGGGGAGGGAGAGTTGGGGCCAACGTCCTGACTTTC. It codes for CASSPLDRGGRVGANVLTF. The chain joins TRBV27 to TRBJ2-6; perhaps TRBD1 as D (8 bases). This CDR3 has 19 residues. Germline lookup yields CDR1 MNHEY and CDR2 SMNVEV (reference sequence). Between the trimmed V and J ends, which lost 5 bases and 3 bases, there was a span of 23 bases. The full variable domain, in which reference TRBV27 and TRBJ2-6 provide the parts outside the CDR3, is EAQVTQNPRYLITVTGKKLTVTCSQNMNHEYMSWYRQDPGLGLRQIYYSMNVEVTDKGDVPEGYKVSRKEKRNFPLILESPSPNQTSLYFCASSPLDRGGRVGANVLTFGAGSRLTVL.

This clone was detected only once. The chain's CDR3 is CASSQDARQGREQYF. The CDR3 DNA reads as TGCGCCAGCAGCCAAGACGCGAGGCAGGGGCGAGAGCAGTACTTC. The chain employs TRBV4-3 and TRBJ2-7; a possible D gene is TRBD1 (6 bases). V lost 0 bases to trimming and J lost 7 bases, with 16 bases between them. Per germline, CDR1 LGHNA and CDR2 YSLEER. The CDR3 runs 15 residues.

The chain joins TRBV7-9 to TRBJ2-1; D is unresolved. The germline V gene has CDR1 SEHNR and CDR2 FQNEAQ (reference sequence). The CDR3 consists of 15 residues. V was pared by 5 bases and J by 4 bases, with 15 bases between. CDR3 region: CASSRGPDSYNEQFF. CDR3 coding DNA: TGTGCCAGCAGCCGAGGCCCTGACTCGTACAATGAGCAGTTCTTC.

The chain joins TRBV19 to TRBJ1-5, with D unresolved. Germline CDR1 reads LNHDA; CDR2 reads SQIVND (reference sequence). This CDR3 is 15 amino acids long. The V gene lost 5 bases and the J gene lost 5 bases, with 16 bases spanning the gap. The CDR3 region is CASSPDLWQHQPQHF. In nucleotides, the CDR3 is TGTGCCAGTAGTCCCGATTTATGGCAACATCAGCCCCAGCATTTT.

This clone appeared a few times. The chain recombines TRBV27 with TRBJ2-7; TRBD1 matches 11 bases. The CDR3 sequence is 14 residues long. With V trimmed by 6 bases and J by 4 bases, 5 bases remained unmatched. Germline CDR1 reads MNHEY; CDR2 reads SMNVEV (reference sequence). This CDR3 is CASRRTGGSYEQYF. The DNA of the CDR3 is TGTGCCAGCAGACGGACAGGGGGCTCGTACGAGCAGTACTTC.

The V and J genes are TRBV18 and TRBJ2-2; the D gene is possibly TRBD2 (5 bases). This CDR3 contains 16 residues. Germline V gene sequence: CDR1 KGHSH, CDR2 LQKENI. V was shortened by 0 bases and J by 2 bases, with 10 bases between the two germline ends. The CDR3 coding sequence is TGTGCCAGCTCACCACCGGGAGCGATAAACACCGGGGAGCTGTTTTTT. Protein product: CASSPPGAINTGELFF.

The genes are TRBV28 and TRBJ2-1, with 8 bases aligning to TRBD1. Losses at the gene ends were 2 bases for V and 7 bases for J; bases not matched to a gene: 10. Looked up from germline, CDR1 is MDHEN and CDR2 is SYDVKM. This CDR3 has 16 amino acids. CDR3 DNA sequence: TGTGCCAGCAGTTTAATGGCTACAGGGGGGAAGAATGAGCAGTTCTTC. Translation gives CASSLMATGGKNEQFF. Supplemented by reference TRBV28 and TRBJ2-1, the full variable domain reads DVKVTQSSRYLVKRTGEKVFLECVQDMDHENMFWYRQDPGLGLRLIYFSYDVKMKEKGDIPEGYSVSREKKERFSLILESASTNQTSMYLCASSLMATGGKNEQFFGPGTRLTVL.

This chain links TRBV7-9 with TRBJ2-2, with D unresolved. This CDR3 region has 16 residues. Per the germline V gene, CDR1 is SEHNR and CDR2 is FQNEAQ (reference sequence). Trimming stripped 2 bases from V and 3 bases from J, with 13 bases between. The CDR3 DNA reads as TGTGCCAGCAGCTTACGCGGCCAAACGGACACCGGGGAGCTGTTTTTT. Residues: CASSLRGQTDTGELFF.

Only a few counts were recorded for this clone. CDR3 sequence (DNA): TGTGCCATCAGGGCCGGGACAGGGGTTACTGAAGCTTTCTTT. This sequence encodes CAIRAGTGVTEAFF. The chain is built from TRBV10-3 and TRBJ1-1; 10 positions agree with TRBD1. V trimming: 6 bases; J trimming: 5 bases; junction bases outside the gene matches: 6. Germline CDR1 reads ENHRY; CDR2 reads SYGVKD. This CDR3 comprises 14 residues.

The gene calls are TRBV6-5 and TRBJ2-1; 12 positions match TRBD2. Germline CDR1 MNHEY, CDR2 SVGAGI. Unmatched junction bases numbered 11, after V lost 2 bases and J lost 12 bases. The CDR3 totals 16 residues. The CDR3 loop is CASSYDLEASGGGQFF. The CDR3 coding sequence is TGTGCCAGCAGTTACGACCTCGAAGCTAGCGGGGGGGGGCAGTTCTTC.